This TCR beta chain derives from a study of T cell responses to AZD1222 COVID-19 vaccine. The study, taken as a whole, reports: Baseline seropositives among AZD1222 recipients totaled only 5 to 7.

Germline CDR1 and CDR2: MNHEY and SVGAGI. V was cut by 2 bases and J by 2 bases, with 10 bases left in between. The CDR3 covers 16 residues. Note on this clone: What it binds is not known.

Libraries were prepared by immunoSEQ multiplex PCR; TCRdb keeps only in-frame clonotypes and omits some of them. The repertoire holds approximately 100,000 clones, with about 88% as singletons. This sequence originates from an adult in good health. The rearrangement uses TRBV6-5 and TRBJ2-6; D tentatively reads TRBD1 or TRBD2 (5 bases each). This specimen was peripheral blood, taken on day 0 of AZD1222 vaccination. CDR3 nucleotide sequence: TGTGCCAGCAGTTACAGCTGGGACCCTGGGGCCAACGTCCTGACTTTC. Protein sequence: CASSYSWDPGANVLTF.